This entry lists 18 T cell receptor beta chains sequenced from one sample in a study of blood T cell repertoires in COVID-19. The protocol was immunoSEQ multiplex PCR, while the TCRdb copy is restricted to in-frame clones and leaves out a portion. The repertoire holds 150,000 to 160,000 clones, with about four fifths as singletons. Material: peripheral blood. The source of these receptors is a woman in her fifties or sixties with acute or convalescent COVID-19.

The chain is built from TRBV29-1 and TRBJ2-7, with D unresolved. This CDR3 contains 12 residues. V lost 4 bases to trimming and J lost 2 bases, with 9 bases between them. Germline V CDR1 and CDR2: SQVTM, ANQGSEA. CDR3 sequence reads: CSVAKETYEQYF. The CDR3 DNA sequence: TGCAGCGTTGCAAAGGAGACCTACGAGCAGTACTTC.

The V and J genes are TRBV7-3 and TRBJ2-3; 9 bases align to TRBD1. CDR3 length equals 16 residues. The V segment lost 5 bases and the J segment 3 bases; nucleotides outside the gene matches: 9. Germline V gives CDR1 SGHTA, CDR2 FQGTGA. The CDR3 here is CASSRENRGRTDTQYF. The DNA of the CDR3 is TGTGCCAGCAGCCGAGAAAACAGGGGGCGGACAGATACGCAGTATTTT.

This clone has only a few counts. The gene calls are TRBV28 and TRBJ1-1; D perhaps matches TRBD1 (5 bases). Germline values: CDR1 MDHEN, CDR2 SYDVKM. V was trimmed by 2 bases and J by 1 base, leaving 8 bases between them. The CDR3 loop spans 14 amino acids. CDR3 residues: CASSLRGGNTEAFF. The CDR3 region has the DNA TGTGCCAGCAGTTTACGCGGGGGGAACACTGAAGCTTTCTTT.

The chain joins TRBV7-2 to TRBJ2-3, with 15 bases that match TRBD2. J was trimmed by 7 bases and V by 0 bases; bases with no gene match: 17. The length of the CDR3 is 21 residues. CDR1 and CDR2 (germline): SGHTA, FQGNSA. The CDR3 bases are TGTGCCAGCAGCTTAGCGAGATTATCACCGGGACTAGCGGGGGGTCCTTATACGCAGTATTTT. This gives the protein CASSLARLSPGLAGGPYTQYF.

The chain couples TRBV7-3 to TRBJ2-3; a possible D gene is TRBD1 (6 bases). The CDR3 consists of 14 residues. CDR1 is SGHTA and CDR2 is FQGTGA in the germline V gene. Between the trimmed V and J ends, which lost 1 base and 6 bases, there was a span of 11 bases. CDR3 residues: CASSLNPQGDTQYF. The CDR3 DNA is TGTGCCAGCAGCTTAAACCCGCAGGGGGATACGCAGTATTTT.

The rearrangement uses TRBV6-6 and TRBJ1-6; possibly TRBD1 for D (5 bases). Trimming took off 7 bases at V and 7 bases at J, with 11 bases between the two ends. CDR3 length equals 13 residues. Germline V gene sequence: CDR1 MNHNY, CDR2 SVGAGI (reference sequence). The CDR3: CASTTPGNSPLHF. In nucleotides, the CDR3 is TGTGCCAGCACTACTCCAGGGAATTCACCCCTCCACTTT.

This sequence joins TRBV3-1 (or the pseudogene TRBV3-2) and TRBJ2-3; 10 bases match TRBD2. The CDR3 spans 15 residues. CDR1 and CDR2 from the germline V gene are LGHDT and YNNKEL (reference sequence). The junction had 5 bases not matched to a gene; V was cut back by 0 bases and J by 8 bases. The CDR3 DNA reads as TGTGCCAGCAGCCAAGAGGGCCTAGCGGGGGTTACGCAGTATTTT. Translating it yields CASSQEGLAGVTQYF.

The chain employs TRBV29-1 and TRBJ1-3; D is uncertain. CDR1 and CDR2 (germline): SQVTM, ANQGSEA. The CDR3 extends over 11 amino acids. Trimming removed 5 bases at V and 11 bases at J, with 13 bases between. Here the CDR3 reads CSVTSQQSIYF. CDR3 coding DNA: TGCAGCGTTACATCTCAACAGTCCATATATTTT. The full variable domain, completed using reference TRBV29-1 and TRBJ1-3, is SAVISQKPSRDICQRGTSLTIQCQVDSQVTMMFWYRQQPGQSLTLIATANQGSEATYESGFVIDKFPISRPNLTFSTLTVSNMSPEDSSIYLCSVTSQQSIYFGEGSWLTVV.

The V gene is TRBV19, the J gene TRBJ1-1, with D possibly matching TRBD1 (5 bases). CDR1 and CDR2 (germline): LNHDA, SQIVND (reference sequence). This CDR3 is 14 amino acids long. V was trimmed by 4 bases and J by 5 bases, leaving 14 bases between them. This CDR3 reads CASSRIGGSTEAFF. The CDR3 DNA is TGTGCCAGTAGTAGGATCGGGGGGAGTACTGAAGCTTTCTTT.

The V and J genes are TRBV7-9 and TRBJ1-3, with D possibly TRBD1 on 5 matching bases. V was trimmed by 4 bases and J by 0 bases, leaving 10 bases between them. Germline V gene data show CDR1 as SEHNR and CDR2 as FQNEAQ (reference sequence). The CDR3 covers 15 residues. CDR3 amino acids: CASSSGTVSGNTIYF. The CDR3 DNA reads as TGTGCCAGCAGCTCCGGGACTGTCTCTGGAAACACCATATATTTT.

In this sample, this clone turned up a few times. The V call is TRBV29-1, the J call TRBJ1-1; possible D gene TRBD1, 5 bases. V was pared by 0 bases and J by 0 bases, with 11 bases between. There are 15 residues in the CDR3. Germline CDR1 reads SQVTM; CDR2 reads ANQGSEA. CDR3 amino acids: CSVEDQGRLNTEAFF. For the CDR3, the DNA is TGCAGCGTTGAAGATCAGGGCAGATTGAACACTGAAGCTTTCTTT.

The chain employs TRBV2 and TRBJ1-5, with 9 bases lining up with TRBD1. Germline CDR1 is SNHLY and CDR2 is FYNNEI. This CDR3 spans 13 amino acids. The V and J ends lost 6 bases and 7 bases, in that order; junction bases with no gene match: 4. The CDR3 loop reads CASSGTGRQPQHF. The CDR3 DNA sequence: TGTGCCAGCAGCGGGACAGGGAGGCAGCCCCAGCATTTT. Filled out from reference TRBV2 and TRBJ1-5, the complete variable domain reads EPEVTQTPSHQVTQMGQEVILRCVPISNHLYFYWYRQILGQKVEFLVSFYNNEISEKSEIFDDQFSVERPDGSNFTLKIRSTKLEDSAMYFCASSGTGRQPQHFGDGTRLSIL.

The rearrangement links TRBV6-5 to TRBJ1-2, with 8 bases matching TRBD1. Trimming cost V 8 bases and J 6 bases; bases outside gene matches: 14. The CDR3 sequence is 15 residues long. Germline CDR1 reads MNHEY; CDR2 reads SVGAGI. The CDR3 sequence: CASHQTGAVSDGYTF. The CDR3 region has the DNA TGTGCCAGCCACCAGACAGGGGCGGTGTCGGATGGCTACACCTTC.

This rearrangement joins TRBV7-9 to TRBJ2-1; D possibly corresponds to TRBD1 (7 bases). The ends were cut back, 1 base at V and 6 bases at J, with 13 bases in the middle. The germline V gene has CDR1 SEHNR and CDR2 FQNEAQ (reference sequence). The CDR3 extends over 15 amino acids. Here the CDR3 DNA reads TGTGCCAGCAGCTTAGTAGGGACAGCGGGCAATGAGCAGTTCTTC. This sequence encodes CASSLVGTAGNEQFF.

This chain uses TRBV5-1 with TRBJ2-1; 8 bases line up with TRBD2. Germline loops: CDR1 SGHRS, CDR2 YFSETQ. The CDR3 has 15 residues. With 1 base clipped from V and 11 bases from J, the junction kept 11 bases outside the gene matches. CDR3 protein: CASSLRLAPEGQQFF. The CDR3 DNA reads as TGCGCCAGCAGCTTGAGACTAGCGCCCGAAGGGCAGCAGTTCTTC.

This clone turned up a few times. This sequence joins TRBV19 and TRBJ1-2; 8 nucleotides line up with TRBD1. J lost 5 bases, V lost 8 bases, and 13 bases had no gene match. The CDR3 is 15 residues long. Per germline, CDR1 LNHDA and CDR2 SQIVND (reference sequence). CDR3 in amino acids: CASRQGHGALYGYTF. CDR3 sequence (DNA): TGTGCCAGTCGACAGGGGCATGGGGCTTTGTATGGCTACACCTTC.

The chain joins TRBV3-1 (or the pseudogene TRBV3-2) to TRBJ2-7; 7 nucleotides align to TRBD2. The germline V gene has CDR1 LGHDT and CDR2 YNNKEL (reference sequence). This CDR3 spans 18 amino acids. The V segment lost 1 base and the J segment 2 bases; nucleotides outside the gene matches: 14. This chain's CDR3 is CASSQVPLLGRVPYEQYF. The DNA for the CDR3 is TGTGCCAGCAGCCAAGTCCCTCTGTTAGGGAGGGTACCCTACGAGCAGTACTTC.

V and J are TRBV12-3 or TRBV12-4 and TRBJ2-3, with a tentative D call TRBD2 (5 bases). The CDR3 length is 13 residues. V was clipped by 10 bases and J by 2 bases, with 13 bases between them. Here the CDR3 DNA reads TGTGCCACCGCCGGGATCCTCACAGATACGCAGTATTTT. Translation gives CATAGILTDTQYF.